This T cell receptor (beta chain) was profiled in a study of cytomegalovirus exposure and HLA in healthy donors. Study at large: The same platform was used for the roughly 120 validation repertoires as for the roughly 730 first-cohort repertoires, as reported in a later analysis. Study findings and constraints: As confirmed in vitro, three CMV-associated chains were specific for CMV antigens.

Produced via immunoSEQ multiplex PCR; TCRdb's table is partial and in-frame only. The sample holds roughly 130,000 clones, 88% seen once. Separate from the approximately 700-subject first cohort was the approximately 130-subject validation cohort, to which the donors belonged. Details on this clone: Its antigen remains unknown.

The sequenced material came from PBMCs. The TCR originated in a man aged 25 to 40 in good health and CMV-seronegative.

The CDR3 loop is CASSLKIAGITDTQYF. As DNA, the CDR3 is TGTGCCAGCAGCTTGAAGATAGCGGGAATCACAGATACGCAGTATTTT. The rearrangement joins TRBV5-4 to TRBJ2-3; 8 bases agree with TRBD2. Trimming cost V 1 base and J 2 bases; bases outside gene matches: 6. CDR1 is SGHNT, CDR2 YYREEE, per germline (reference sequence). CDR3 length: 16 residues.